This T cell receptor (beta chain) was captured in a study of T cells after yellow fever vaccination. TCRdb processed the 5' RACE reads anew with MiXCR; each CDR3 protein has one entry. The repertoire holds hundreds of thousands of distinct CDR3 sequences, 11% seen once, with more than 15% in the top ten. Study-level findings and limits: Subsequent booster samples again held most clones from primary vaccination (around 96% CD4, about 90% CD8).

On this clonotype itself: Antigen unknown.

CDR1 is DFQATT, CDR2 SNEGSKA, per germline (reference sequence). The CDR3 totals 14 residues. V was shortened by 6 bases and J by 4 bases, with 19 bases between the two germline ends. The sequencing used PBMCs, collected on the day of the first yellow fever vaccination. The chain uses TRBV20-1 and TRBJ2-7; a weak D match, TRBD2 (5 bases). This receptor was obtained from a man younger than 35 who received the YFV17D yellow fever vaccine. The CDR3 nucleotides read TGCAGTGCGATAGAAGCGGTCAATGGTTACGAGCAGTACTTC. Encoded protein: CSAIEAVNGYEQYF.